Listed here is a single T cell receptor beta chain. The sample belongs to a study of PD-L1 blockade in urothelial cancer. Trimming stripped 4 bases from V and 1 base from J, with 15 bases between. CDR1 is SGHRS and CDR2 is YFSETQ in the germline V gene. This CDR3 is 15 amino acids long. The protocol was immunoSEQ multiplex PCR, while the TCRdb copy is restricted to in-frame clones and leaves out a portion. In the table there are 54,000 or so clones, about 80% of which are singletons. Specified time point: pretreatment peripheral blood. The TCR sequence derives from a man aged 45 to 65 with urothelial cancer. V is TRBV5-1 and J is TRBJ2-7, with a possible D match to TRBD1 (5 bases). The sample was PBMCs, taken around atezolizumab (anti-PD-L1) treatment. The CDR3 sequence: CASSADGRASYEQYF. Here the CDR3 DNA reads TGCGCCAGCAGCGCGGACGGCAGGGCGTCCTACGAGCAGTACTTC.